The present TCR beta chain was sequenced within a study of blood T cell repertoires in COVID-19. Assay: immunoSEQ multiplex PCR; the TCRdb copy retains only in-frame clones and omits some. The sample consists of around 300,000 clones, about 88% of them appearing once. The CDR3 loop spans 18 amino acids. V was clipped by 7 bases and J by 0 bases; unmatched bases: 11. CDR1 is MDHEN and CDR2 is SYDVKM in the germline V gene. This chain uses TRBV28 with TRBJ2-2; 10 nucleotides match TRBD1. This TCR was recovered from a woman between 50 and 59 years old who had recovered from COVID-19. Sequenced material: PBMCs or T cells enriched from blood (not recorded which). Here the CDR3 DNA reads TGTGCCAGCACCTTGGGACAGGGGCGACATTCGAACACCGGGGAGCTGTTTTTT. It encodes CASTLGQGRHSNTGELFF. Combining the CDR3 with reference TRBV28 and TRBJ2-2 gives the whole variable domain DVKVTQSSRYLVKRTGEKVFLECVQDMDHENMFWYRQDPGLGLRLIYFSYDVKMKEKGDIPEGYSVSREKKERFSLILESASTNQTSMYLCASTLGQGRHSNTGELFFGEGSRLTVL.